This TCR beta chain came from a study of blood T cell repertoires in COVID-19. V shed 7 bases and J shed 7 bases, with 14 bases lying between them. Germline V gives CDR1 MDHEN, CDR2 SYDVKM. This CDR3 is built from 13 residues. Measured with immunoSEQ multiplex PCR; TCRdb has only the in-frame clones, and not every one. This sample has 95,000 to 150,000 clones, with about four fifths found just once. Sequenced input: peripheral blood. The receptor comes from a man in his 60s with active or convalescent COVID-19. The chain is built from TRBV28 and TRBJ2-1, with D possibly being TRBD2 (6 bases). Written as DNA, the CDR3 is TGTGCCAGCAACCCCGGAGGGCGGAATGAGCAGTTCTTC. Translation gives CASNPGGRNEQFF.